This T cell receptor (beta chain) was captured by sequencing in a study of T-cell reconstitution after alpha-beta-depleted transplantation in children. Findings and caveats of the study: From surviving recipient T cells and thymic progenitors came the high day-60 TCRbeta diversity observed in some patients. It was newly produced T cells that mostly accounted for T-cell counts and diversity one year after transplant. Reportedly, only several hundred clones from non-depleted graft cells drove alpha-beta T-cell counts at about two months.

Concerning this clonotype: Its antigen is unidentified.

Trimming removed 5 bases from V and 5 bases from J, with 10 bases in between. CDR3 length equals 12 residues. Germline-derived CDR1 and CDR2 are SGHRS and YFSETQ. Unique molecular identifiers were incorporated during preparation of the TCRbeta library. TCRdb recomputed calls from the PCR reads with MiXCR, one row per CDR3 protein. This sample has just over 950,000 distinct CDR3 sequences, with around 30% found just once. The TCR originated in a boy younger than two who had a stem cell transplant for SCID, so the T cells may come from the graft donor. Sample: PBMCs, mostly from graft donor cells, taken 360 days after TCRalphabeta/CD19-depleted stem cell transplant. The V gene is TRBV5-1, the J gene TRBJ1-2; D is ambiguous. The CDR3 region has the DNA TGCGCCAGCAGGGACTTATCTTATGGCTACACCTTC. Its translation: CASRDLSYGYTF. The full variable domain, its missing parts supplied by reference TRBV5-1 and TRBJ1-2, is KAGVTQTPRYLIKTRGQQVTLSCSPISGHRSVSWYQQTPGQGLQFLFEYFSETQRNKGNFPGRFSGRQFSNSRSEMNVSTLELGDSALYLCASRDLSYGYTFGSGTRLTVV.